A single T cell receptor beta chain is shown here with its context. Its antigen is not identified. The data stem from a study of T cells expressing NK-cell markers. Study at large: Among the eight sequenced donors, seven tested HCMV-seropositive and one tested seronegative.

Reprocessing the 5' RACE reads, TCRdb reports a single entry for every CDR3 protein and omits DNA. In total, the table holds some 450,000 distinct CDR3 sequences. Study-wide findings and caveats: Of the CD8+ T cell pool in over 5 donors, roughly 1.0-7.0% was accounted for by dominant NKG2C+ clonotypes. The HCMV specificity of the expanded NKG2C+ T cell clones stayed unresolved. The leading position in the CD3+CD56-NKG2C+ fraction of several donors also went to these clonotypes.

Sequencing used blood T cells: a sorted CD56 or NKG2C T cell subset, CD4+ or CD8+ T cells, or bulk PBMC T cells (not recorded which). This sequence originates from a woman aged 18-70 years in good health.

The CDR3 region is CATSRAGGLYEQYF. The V gene is TRBV15, the J gene TRBJ2-7; the D call of TRBD1 rests on TCRdb alone, since no DNA is present to check it. The CDR3 covers 14 residues. The germline V gene has CDR1 LNHNV and CDR2 YYDKDF (reference sequence).